This passage covers 25 T cell receptor beta chains from one sample sequenced in a study of blood T cell repertoires in COVID-19. Repertoires were generated with immunoSEQ multiplex PCR, while TCRdb's copy carries only in-frame clones and drops some. Of approximately 210,000 clones listed, 76% were seen once; the top ten hold around a sixth. Sequencing was done on a sample of PBMCs or T cells enriched from blood (not recorded which). These receptors were obtained from a woman aged 45 to 65 with acute COVID-19.

This chain uses TRBV5-5 with TRBJ2-7, with 9 bases matching TRBD2. CDR3 length: 15 amino acids. Germline lookup yields CDR1 SGHKS and CDR2 YYEKEE (reference sequence). With V trimmed by 0 bases and J by 2 bases, 3 bases remained unmatched. The CDR3 DNA reads TGTGCCAGCAGCTTGGTAGCGGGGGAGACCTACGAGCAGTACGTC. Residues: CASSLVAGETYEQYV.

The chain uses TRBV11-1 and TRBJ1-1; D possibly corresponds to TRBD1 (5 bases). The V end was cut by 4 bases, the J end by 0 bases, with 12 bases between. The germline CDR1 and CDR2 sequences are SGHAT and FQDESV (reference sequence). The CDR3 loop spans 15 amino acids. This CDR3 reads CASSSSQGMNTEAFF. CDR3 DNA sequence: TGTGCCAGCAGCTCCTCTCAGGGTATGAACACTGAAGCTTTCTTT.

This clone was picked up one time. The chain joins TRBV5-1 to TRBJ1-3; D is unresolved. This CDR3 contains 12 residues. Trimming removed 7 bases at V and 0 bases at J, with 5 bases between. The germline CDR1 and CDR2 sequences are SGHRS and YFSETQ. The CDR3, as DNA: TGCGCCAGCCGGGACTCTGGAAACACCATATATTTT. Translated, it gives CASRDSGNTIYF.

This clone was counted a single time. CDR3 in DNA: TGTGCCAGCAGTGAAGCCCCGGCACAGGGGGGTGGCTACACCTTC. It encodes CASSEAPAQGGGYTF. The gene calls are TRBV6-1 and TRBJ1-2, with TRBD1 matching over 8 bases. This CDR3 contains 15 residues. Per the germline V gene, CDR1 is MNHNS and CDR2 is SASEGT. With 0 bases clipped from V and 7 bases from J, the junction kept 7 bases outside the gene matches.

The V and J genes are TRBV6-4 and TRBJ2-3; the match to TRBD1 covers 7 bases. The CDR3 sequence is 16 residues long. J gave up 4 bases and V 0 bases, and 7 bases lay outside the gene matches. CDR1 and CDR2 (germline): MRHNA, SNTAGT. CDR3 loop: CASSDSRGPGPDTQYF. For the CDR3, the DNA is TGTGCCAGCAGTGACTCGAGGGGGCCCGGCCCAGATACGCAGTATTTT.

This chain uses TRBV13 with TRBJ1-1, with 7 bases lining up with TRBD1. Trimming cost V 0 bases and J 6 bases; bases outside gene matches: 4. Germline V CDR1 and CDR2: PRHDT, FYEKMQ (reference sequence). There are 14 residues in the CDR3. CDR3 in DNA: TGTGCCAGCAGCTTAGGCAGGGGGGCTTCTGAAGCTTTCTTT. It translates to CASSLGRGASEAFF.

The CDR3 region is CARRGHPNTEAFF. DNA of the CDR3: TGTGCCAGAAGGGGACACCCAAACACTGAAGCTTTCTTT. V gene TRBV3-1 (or the pseudogene TRBV3-2) combines with J gene TRBJ1-1, with D perhaps TRBD1 (6 bases). Germline CDR1 is LGHDT and CDR2 is YNNKEL (reference sequence). Trimming took off 9 bases at V and 2 bases at J, with 13 bases between the two ends. This CDR3 contains 13 residues.

The J gene is TRBJ1-1, the V gene TRBV2; TRBD1 agrees at 7 bases. The CDR3 is made up of 14 amino acids. Looked up from germline, CDR1 is SNHLY and CDR2 is FYNNEI. V dropped 6 bases and J dropped 5; count of bases not matched to a gene: 9. CDR3 nucleotides: TGTGCCAGCAGGGCCGGGACAGAGATGACTGAAGCTTTCTTT. It translates to CASRAGTEMTEAFF.

The chain uses TRBV19 and TRBJ1-3; D possibly corresponds to TRBD1 (5 bases). Trimming took off 3 bases at V and 10 bases at J, with 13 bases between the two ends. The CDR3 has 13 residues. Germline assignment: CDR1 LNHDA and CDR2 SQIVND (reference sequence). The CDR3 protein is CASSMAEGLTIYF. In nucleotides, the CDR3 is TGTGCCAGTAGTATGGCGGAGGGGCTAACCATATATTTT.

This clone was observed at least ten times. The V gene is TRBV19, the J gene TRBJ1-5; TRBD1 aligns across 9 bases. V was pared by 1 base and J by 4 bases, with 5 bases of the junction left unmatched. Germline V CDR1 and CDR2: LNHDA, SQIVND (reference sequence). The CDR3 has 16 amino acids. CDR3 amino acids: CASSIVGDRDNQPQHF. In DNA form, the CDR3 reads TGTGCCAGTAGTATAGTCGGGGACAGGGATAATCAGCCCCAGCATTTT.

The chain has TRBV4-2 and TRBJ2-4; D is undetermined. The CDR3 is made up of 16 amino acids. CDR1 and CDR2 from the germline V gene are LGHNA and YNFKEQ. Trimming stripped 4 bases from V and 0 bases from J, with 13 bases between. DNA for the CDR3: TGTGCCAGCAGCCTGTATGGGCAAACAGCCAAAAACATTCAGTACTTC. Residues: CASSLYGQTAKNIQYF.

The CDR3 DNA sequence: TGTGCCAGCAGTCCCCCAAGGTTGGGACACCGAAATGAAAAACTGTTTTTT. Translation: CASSPPRLGHRNEKLFF. The rearrangement links TRBV6-6 to TRBJ1-4, with a weak D call TRBD1 (6 bases). In germline, CDR1 is MNHNY, CDR2 SVGAGI (reference sequence). The V end was cut by 5 bases, the J end by 5 bases, with 21 bases between. The CDR3 extends over 17 amino acids.

This clone has just one count. The rearrangement uses TRBV7-3 and TRBJ1-2; TRBD1 matches at 7 bases. Germline trimming cut 0 bases from V and 0 bases from J; bases unmatched to any gene: 1. The CDR3 has 15 amino acids. Germline CDR1 SGHTA, CDR2 FQGTGA. CDR3 nucleotides: TGTGCCAGCAGCTTAACAGGGGGCACTAACTATGGCTACACCTTC. Translating it yields CASSLTGGTNYGYTF.

This rearrangement joins TRBV6-5 to TRBJ2-4, with 8 bases lining up with TRBD2. The CDR3 consists of 14 residues. The J segment lost 7 bases and the V segment lost 7 bases, leaving 9 bases of the junction unmatched. Per the germline V gene, CDR1 is MNHEY and CDR2 is SVGAGI. The CDR3 region is CASKPQGLGNIQYF. CDR3 coding DNA: TGTGCCAGCAAACCACAGGGACTAGGGAACATTCAGTACTTC.

This clone was seen a handful of times. V is TRBV7-9 and J is TRBJ1-4, with no clear D. CDR3 length: 13 residues. Germline-derived CDR1 and CDR2 are SEHNR and FQNEAQ (reference sequence). Deletions cut 3 bases from V and 8 bases from J, with 10 bases between. The chain's CDR3 is CASSFDGKEKLFF. CDR3 nucleotide sequence: TGTGCCAGCAGCTTCGACGGGAAGGAAAAACTGTTTTTT.

This chain uses TRBV20-1 with TRBJ1-5; D perhaps matches TRBD1 (5 bases). Per germline, CDR1 DFQATT and CDR2 SNEGSKA (reference sequence). Between the trimmed V and J ends, which lost 3 bases and 3 bases, there was a span of 12 bases. The CDR3 spans 14 residues. The CDR3 loop is CSASTGEFNQPQHF. Written as DNA, the CDR3 is TGCAGTGCTAGTACGGGGGAATTCAATCAGCCCCAGCATTTT.

The chain uses TRBV4-1 and TRBJ1-1; D remains ambiguous. Germline V gene sequence: CDR1 MGHRA, CDR2 YSYEKL. Between the trimmed V and J ends, which lost 4 bases and 1 base, there was a span of 19 bases. CDR3 length: 17 amino acids. The CDR3 DNA follows: TGCGCCAGCAGCCCAGAGTTAAGTCGGGCGGGGAACACTGAAGCTTTCTTT. This sequence encodes CASSPELSRAGNTEAFF.

The chain carries TRBV2 and TRBJ1-2; TRBD1 matches 8 bases. The ends lost 4 bases at V and 5 bases at J; junction bases unmatched: 3. Looked up from germline, CDR1 is SNHLY and CDR2 is FYNNEI. This CDR3 has 13 amino acids. The CDR3 is CASSVDREYGYTF. The CDR3 DNA reads as TGTGCCAGCAGTGTGGACAGGGAGTATGGCTACACCTTC.

CDR3 protein: CASSFVSPLMNTEAFF. The CDR3 DNA sequence: TGTGCCAGCAGCTTCGTCAGTCCCTTAATGAACACTGAAGCTTTCTTT. This sequence joins TRBV5-8 and TRBJ1-1; D is undetermined. CDR1 is SGHTS and CDR2 is YDEGEE in the germline V gene. The CDR3 extends over 16 amino acids. V was cut by 2 bases and J by 0 bases, with 14 bases left in between.

V usage is TRBV18 and J usage is TRBJ2-1; 7 bases are a match to TRBD1. The CDR3 length is 16 residues. Germline V gene data show CDR1 as KGHSH and CDR2 as LQKENI. V lost 3 bases to trimming and J lost 0 bases; unmatched junction nucleotides: 5. The CDR3 DNA reads TGTGCCAGCTCACCTGGGACAGTAGGCTCCTACAATGAGCAGTTCTTC. The encoded protein is CASSPGTVGSYNEQFF. Full variable domain (missing parts from reference TRBV18 and TRBJ2-1): NAGVMQNPRHLVRRRGQEARLRCSPMKGHSHVYWYRQLPEEGLKFMVYLQKENIIDESGMPKERFSAEFPKEGPSILRIQQVVRGDSAAYFCASSPGTVGSYNEQFFGPGTRLTVL.

This chain connects TRBV10-3 to TRBJ1-3; the D gene is possibly TRBD1 (6 bases). CDR3 length equals 14 residues. Germline V gene lookup returns CDR1 ENHRY and CDR2 SYGVKD. CDR3 residues: CAASGAGSGNTIYF. Written as DNA, the CDR3 is TGTGCGGCGTCAGGGGCCGGCTCTGGAAACACCATATATTTT.

This clone was seen only once. CDR3 sequence (DNA): TGTGCCAGCAGTTTCAGAAATGAAAAACTGTTTTTT. Encoded protein: CASSFRNEKLFF. The rearrangement uses TRBV6-5 and TRBJ1-4; D is unclear. From germline, CDR1 is MNHEY and CDR2 SVGAGI. V dropped 4 bases and J dropped 5 bases, with 5 bases sitting between them. This CDR3 is 12 amino acids long.

The chain couples TRBV30 to TRBJ1-4, with 7 bases identical to TRBD1. Germline trimming cut 5 bases from V and 7 bases from J; bases unmatched to any gene: 7. This CDR3 spans 13 amino acids. Germline-derived CDR1 and CDR2 are GTSNPN and SVGIG (reference sequence). CDR3 in DNA: TGTGCCTGGGGGCAGCGACAGGGTGAAAAACTGTTTTTT. Its protein is CAWGQRQGEKLFF.

The rearrangement uses TRBV9 and TRBJ1-3; tentatively, D is TRBD1 (5 bases). Trimming stripped 0 bases from V and 2 bases from J, with 9 bases between. The V gene's germline CDR1 is SGDLS and CDR2 YYNGEE. This CDR3 is built from 15 residues. CDR3 DNA sequence: TGTGCCAGCAGCGTAGGCCAGGGTCCTGGAAACACCATATATTTT. Amino acid sequence: CASSVGQGPGNTIYF.

This clone was picked up a small number of times. The chain links TRBV7-2 to TRBJ1-1; D is possibly TRBD1 (6 bases). The V and J ends lost 3 bases and 5 bases respectively, with 16 bases between them. Looked up from germline, CDR1 is SGHTA and CDR2 is FQGNSA. There are 15 residues in the CDR3. The CDR3 sequence: CASSFGHTRGTEAFF. The DNA of the CDR3 is TGTGCCAGCAGCTTTGGACACACAAGGGGGACTGAAGCTTTCTTT.